The sequence of this TCR beta chain was determined in a study of cytomegalovirus exposure and HLA in healthy donors. Overall study context: Within an early data release were 85 million or so unique TCRs drawn from HLA-typed donors.

This clone was counted once. Its antigen is unknown. Study-level results: Diagnosis of cytomegalovirus status made by the classifier reportedly showed high specificity and sensitivity. The productive fraction for most TCR beta V segments was about 90% or about 30% in an earlier analysis. The study listed 150 to 200 cytomegalovirus-associated TCR beta chains.

With 60 Vbeta and 13 Jbeta primers, the PCR was carried out. Assay: immunoSEQ multiplex PCR; the TCRdb copy retains only in-frame clones and omits some. The sample consists of more than 150,000 clones, approximately 80% of them appearing once. Germline V gene data show CDR1 as SNHLY and CDR2 as FYNNEI. The length of the CDR3 is 13 residues. The V and J ends lost 5 bases and 6 bases respectively, with 12 bases between them. The source material was PBMCs. The sequence came from a woman aged 25 to 39 in good health and CMV-seropositive. The chain is built from TRBV2 and TRBJ2-3; D is ambiguous. The CDR3 DNA follows: TGTGCCAGCAGTCCCTGGAACGGGGATACGCAGTATTTT. Its protein product is CASSPWNGDTQYF.